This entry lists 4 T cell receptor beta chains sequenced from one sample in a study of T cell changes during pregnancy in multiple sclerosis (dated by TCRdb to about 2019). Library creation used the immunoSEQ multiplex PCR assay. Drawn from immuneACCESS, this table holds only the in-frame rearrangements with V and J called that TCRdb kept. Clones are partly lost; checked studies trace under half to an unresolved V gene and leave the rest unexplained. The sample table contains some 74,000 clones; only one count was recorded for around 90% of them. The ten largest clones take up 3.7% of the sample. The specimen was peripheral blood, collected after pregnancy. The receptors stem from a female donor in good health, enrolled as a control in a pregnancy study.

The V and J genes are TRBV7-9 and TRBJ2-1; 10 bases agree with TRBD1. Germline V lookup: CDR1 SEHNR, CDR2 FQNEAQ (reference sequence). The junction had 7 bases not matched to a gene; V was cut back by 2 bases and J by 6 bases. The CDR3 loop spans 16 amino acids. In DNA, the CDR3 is TGTGCCAGCAGCTTACAGGGACAGGGGCCACCCAATGAGCAGTTCTTC. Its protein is CASSLQGQGPPNEQFF.

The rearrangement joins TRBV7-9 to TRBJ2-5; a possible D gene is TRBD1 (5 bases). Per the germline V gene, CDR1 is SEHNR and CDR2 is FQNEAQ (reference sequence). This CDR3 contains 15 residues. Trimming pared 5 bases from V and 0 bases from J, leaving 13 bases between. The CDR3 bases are TGTGCCAGCAGCACCCTAGGGGCCGACCAAGAGACCCAGTACTTC. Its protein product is CASSTLGADQETQYF.

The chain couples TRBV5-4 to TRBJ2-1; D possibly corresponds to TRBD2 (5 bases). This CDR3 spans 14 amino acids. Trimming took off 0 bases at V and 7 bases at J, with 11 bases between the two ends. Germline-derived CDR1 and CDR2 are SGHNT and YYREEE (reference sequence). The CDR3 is CASSLASSRNEQFF. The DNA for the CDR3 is TGTGCCAGCAGCTTGGCTTCTAGCAGGAATGAGCAGTTCTTC.

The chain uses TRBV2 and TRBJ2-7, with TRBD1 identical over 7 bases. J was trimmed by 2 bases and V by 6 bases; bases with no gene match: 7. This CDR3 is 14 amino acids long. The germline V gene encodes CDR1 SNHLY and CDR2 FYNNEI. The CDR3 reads CASRGTVIAYEQYF. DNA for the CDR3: TGTGCCAGCAGGGGGACAGTTATTGCCTACGAGCAGTACTTC.